This T cell receptor delta chain was observed in a study of γδ T cells in repeated Plasmodium falciparum infection. Bulk repertoires came from Vgamma9/Vdelta2+ or Vdelta2-negative gammadelta T cells flow-sorted from PBMC. This clone was recorded many times. Deletions cut 0 bases from V and 4 bases from J, with 36 bases between. The germline CDR1 and CDR2 sequences are TSWWSYY and QGS. This CDR3 comprises 24 residues. With CATT, TCRdb re-called clones from the multiplex PCR reads. This table holds 45,000 to 70,000 delta-chain clones, roughly 1.8% found once. This rearrangement joins TRDV1 to TRDJ2, with D uncertain. The origin of this receptor is a pool of human donors (malaria-infected and uninfected, not separated). Material for sequencing was gamma-delta T cells from blood. The chain's CDR3 is CALGELVYAGCLLWKTSKTAQLFF. The CDR3 nucleotides read TGTGCTCTTGGGGAACTAGTCTACGCGGGGTGCCTATTGTGGAAAACGAGTAAGACAGCACAACTCTTCTTT.